This entry concerns a single T cell receptor (beta chain). The antigen remains unidentified. The CDR3 loop spans 14 amino acids. The J segment lost 2 bases and the V segment lost 6 bases, leaving 3 bases of the junction unmatched. CDR1 is WSHSY, CDR2 SAAADI, per germline. The data were taken from a study of immune cell composition in non-small cell lung cancer. Turning to the study itself: Histologic subtype was mainly adenocarcinoma or squamous cell carcinoma. Notes on the study in general: Tumour-reactive clones were not shown to match dominant in vivo tumour clones.

Measured with immunoSEQ multiplex PCR; TCRdb has only the in-frame clones, and not every one. The sample holds 4,000 to 5,500 clones, 83% seen once. V is TRBV10-2 and J is TRBJ2-7; TRBD2 matches at 11 bases. This clonotype was obtained from a human donor with non-small cell lung cancer. The specimen sequenced was lung tumor tissue. CDR3 coding DNA: TGCGCCAGCAGCTTTAGCGGGGGGGCCTACGAGCAGTACTTC. This codes for CASSFSGGAYEQYF.